This T cell receptor (beta chain) was retrieved from a study of identical twins. Each CDR3 protein gets one entry after TCRdb re-called the 5' RACE reads with MiXCR. The sample has about 1.7 million distinct CDR3 sequences, about 32% seen once. The J segment lost 11 bases and the V segment lost 5 bases, leaving 7 bases of the junction unmatched. The CDR3 consists of 12 residues. Germline CDR1 and CDR2: SGHAT and FQNNGV. This TCR derives from a newborn girl in good health. The sequenced material came from cord blood. The chain recombines TRBV11-2 with TRBJ2-3, with 7 bases identical to TRBD2. CDR3 bases: TGTGCCAGCAGCGGAGCGGGGCCCAAGCAGTATTTT. This codes for CASSGAGPKQYF.